The 5 T cell receptor beta chains presented below share a single source sample, sequenced in a study of cytomegalovirus exposure and HLA in healthy donors. Both 60 Vbeta primers and 13 Jbeta primers went into the PCR. The assay was immunoSEQ multiplex PCR, and TCRdb's table has in-frame clones only and misses some. The sample consists of some 150,000 clones, approximately 60% of them appearing once. The material sequenced was PBMCs. Every receptor here comes from a woman aged 40 to 49 in good health and CMV-seronegative.

The chain has TRBV4-1 and TRBJ2-7, with D possibly TRBD2 on 6 matching bases. CDR3 length: 16 amino acids. Germline V gene lookup returns CDR1 MGHRA and CDR2 YSYEKL. V was shortened by 0 bases and J by 7 bases, with 19 bases between the two germline ends. CDR3: CASSQDGRGQQREQYF. Written as DNA, the CDR3 is TGCGCCAGCAGCCAAGACGGGCGGGGCCAACAACGAGAGCAGTACTTC.

The rearrangement joins TRBV9 to TRBJ2-3; 8 positions match TRBD2. Germline V gives CDR1 SGDLS, CDR2 YYNGEE. CDR3 length: 14 residues. Unmatched junction bases numbered 4, after V lost 6 bases and J lost 1 base. The CDR3 protein is CASNELAGTDTQYF. For the CDR3, the DNA is TGTGCCAGCAACGAACTAGCGGGCACAGATACGCAGTATTTT.

This CDR3 is CASRTNRNQPQHF. In nucleotides, the CDR3 is TGTGCCAGCAGAACGAACAGGAATCAGCCCCAGCATTTT. This chain uses TRBV28 with TRBJ1-5; D perhaps matches TRBD1 (5 bases). This CDR3 is 13 amino acids long. Trimming shortened V by 6 bases and J by 4 bases, and 10 bases separated the two germline ends. Germline CDR1 is MDHEN and CDR2 is SYDVKM.

There are a few counts of this clone. The rearrangement links TRBV28 to TRBJ2-7, with 9 bases identical to TRBD1. The V gene end was trimmed by 3 bases and the J gene end by 6 bases; junction bases not matched to a gene: 6. Per germline, CDR1 MDHEN and CDR2 SYDVKM. The CDR3 has 14 residues. The CDR3 here is CASSLDRGVGEQYF. The CDR3 DNA sequence: TGTGCCAGCAGTTTGGACAGGGGTGTTGGCGAGCAGTACTTC.

This clone was seen only a few times. The chain recombines TRBV6-6 with TRBJ1-2; D is possibly TRBD1 (5 bases). With 2 bases removed from V and 0 bases from J, the gap between germline ends came to 10 bases. Germline values: CDR1 MNHNY, CDR2 SVGAGI (reference sequence). The CDR3 consists of 15 residues. The CDR3 region has the DNA TGTGCCAGCAGTTACACACAGGTAGCTAACTATGGCTACACCTTC. Translation: CASSYTQVANYGYTF.